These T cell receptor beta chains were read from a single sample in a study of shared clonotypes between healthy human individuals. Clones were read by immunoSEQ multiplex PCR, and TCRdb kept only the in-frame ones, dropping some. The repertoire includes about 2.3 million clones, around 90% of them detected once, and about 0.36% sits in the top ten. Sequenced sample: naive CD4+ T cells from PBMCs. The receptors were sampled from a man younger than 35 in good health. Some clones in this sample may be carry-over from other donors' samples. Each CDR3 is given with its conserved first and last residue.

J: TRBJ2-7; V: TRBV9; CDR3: CASSEGTSGYEQYF
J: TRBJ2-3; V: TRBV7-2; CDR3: CASSAPGLAGGRGDTQYF
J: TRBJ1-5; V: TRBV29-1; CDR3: CSVLRGVGQPQHF
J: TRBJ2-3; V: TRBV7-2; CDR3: CASSGGTAGTDTQYF
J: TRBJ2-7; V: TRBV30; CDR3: CAWTLPGAGAYEQYF
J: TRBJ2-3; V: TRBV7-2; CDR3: CASSTKPLAGGRTDTQYF
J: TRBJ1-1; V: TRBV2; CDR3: CASSYQGLEAFF
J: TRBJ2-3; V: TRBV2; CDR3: CASSIRQTTDTQYF
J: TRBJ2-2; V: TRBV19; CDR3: CASSMLYTNTGELFF
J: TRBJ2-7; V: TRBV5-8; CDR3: CASSSTGTARWEQYF
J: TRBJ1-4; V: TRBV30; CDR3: CATGGATNEKLFF
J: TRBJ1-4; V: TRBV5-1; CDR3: CASSFTPNEKLFF
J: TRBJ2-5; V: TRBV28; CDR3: CASTRWDLGGRGKQETQYF
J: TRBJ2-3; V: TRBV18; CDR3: CASSLTSVADTQYF
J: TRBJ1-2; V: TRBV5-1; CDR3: CASSLGQPNYGYTF
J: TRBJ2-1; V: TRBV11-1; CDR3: CASSLAQGRPLNEQFF
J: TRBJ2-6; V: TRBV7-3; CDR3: CASSPPGANVLTF
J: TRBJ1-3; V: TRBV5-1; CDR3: CASSRLGTPGNTIYF
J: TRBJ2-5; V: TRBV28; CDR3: CASSPGGTSGRTQYF
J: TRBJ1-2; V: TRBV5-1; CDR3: CASSLQGDYGYTF
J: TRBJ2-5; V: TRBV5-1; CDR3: CASSRGRGGTETQYF
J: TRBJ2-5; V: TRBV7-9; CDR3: CASSTGTSSGVETQYF
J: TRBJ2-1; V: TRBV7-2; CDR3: CASSPRGPRAGSYNEQFF
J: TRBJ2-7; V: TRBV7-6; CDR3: CASSLGPSNGHYEQYF
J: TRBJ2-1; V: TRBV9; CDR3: CASSVGRVSSYNEQFF
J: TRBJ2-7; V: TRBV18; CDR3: CASSPGQADSYEQYF